The source of this TCR beta chain is a study of blood T cell repertoires in COVID-19. The CDR3 runs 13 residues. With 4 bases removed from V and 2 bases from J, the gap between germline ends came to 9 bases. Germline V lookup: CDR1 SGHRS, CDR2 YFSETQ. Sequencing used immunoSEQ multiplex PCR; TCRdb keeps in-frame clones, though not all of them. Among around 100,000 clones listed, around nine tenths were seen once. This sequence was found in a man aged 50 to 60 with active COVID-19. The rearrangement joins TRBV5-1 to TRBJ1-1; D perhaps matches TRBD1 (6 bases). Sequencing was carried out using peripheral blood. Written as DNA, the CDR3 is TGCGCCAGCAGCGCACAGGGAAACACTGAAGCTTTCTTT. This encodes CASSAQGNTEAFF.